Below, 9 T cell receptor beta chains from the same sample are listed, as sequenced in a study of T cells after somatic rescue of genetic block. Libraries were prepared by immunoSEQ multiplex PCR; TCRdb keeps only in-frame clonotypes and omits some of them. This sample has tens of thousands of clones, with approximately 91% found just once. Sequences were obtained from peripheral blood mononuclear cells (PBMCs). Receptors were obtained from a man aged 25 to 40.

The rearrangement uses TRBV6-1 and TRBJ2-7; TRBD1 agrees at 8 bases. The CDR3 runs to 15 residues. V was clipped by 2 bases and J by 4 bases; unmatched bases: 7. The germline V gene encodes CDR1 MNHNS and CDR2 SASEGT. Written as DNA, the CDR3 is TGTGCCAGCAGTGAACAGGGGGCGATCTTGTACGAGCAGTACTTC. This sequence encodes CASSEQGAILYEQYF.

In DNA form, the CDR3 reads TGCGCCAGCAGCTTCACAGGCCAGGCGTACGAGCAGTACTTC. It encodes CASSFTGQAYEQYF. The chain recombines TRBV5-1 with TRBJ2-7, with a possible D match to TRBD1 (5 bases). Germline V gives CDR1 SGHRS, CDR2 YFSETQ. V lost 2 bases to trimming and J lost 4 bases, with 13 bases between them. CDR3 size: 14 residues.

The chain recombines TRBV4-1 with TRBJ2-7; 8 bases match TRBD2. Germline values: CDR1 MGHRA, CDR2 YSYEKL. J was trimmed by 5 bases and V by 4 bases; bases with no gene match: 13. The CDR3 contains 16 residues. The chain's CDR3 is CASSLKAGTRGDEQYF. CDR3 sequence (DNA): TGCGCCAGCAGCCTAAAAGCCGGGACTAGGGGCGACGAGCAGTACTTC.

CDR3 bases: TGCGCCAGCAGCTTGGGAGACAGGGACTCAAACTATGGCTACACCTTC. Translating gives CASSLGDRDSNYGYTF. This rearrangement joins TRBV5-1 to TRBJ1-2; TRBD1 aligns across 7 bases. The length of the CDR3 is 16 residues. J was trimmed by 2 bases and V by 0 bases; bases with no gene match: 7. Germline V lookup: CDR1 SGHRS, CDR2 YFSETQ.

The chain joins TRBV7-3 to TRBJ1-1; 8 nucleotides match TRBD1. CDR3 size: 16 residues. V shed 5 bases, J shed 2 bases, and the junction held 10 bases outside the gene matches. Germline V CDR1 and CDR2: SGHTA, FQGTGA. The CDR3 here is CASSLRPDRGNTEAFF. The CDR3 DNA follows: TGTGCCAGCAGCCTCCGCCCCGACAGGGGTAACACTGAAGCTTTCTTT. The full variable domain, rest sourced from reference TRBV7-3 and TRBJ1-1, is GAGVSQTPSNKVTEKGKYVELRCDPISGHTALYWYRQSLGQGPEFLIYFQGTGAADDSGLPNDRFFAVRPEGSVSTLKIQRTERGDSAVYLCASSLRPDRGNTEAFFGQGTRLTVV.

The J gene is TRBJ2-1, the V gene TRBV30, with 7 positions matching TRBD1. CDR1 and CDR2 from the germline V gene are GTSNPN and SVGIG (reference sequence). The length of the CDR3 is 16 residues. The V and J ends lost 2 bases and 6 bases, in that order; junction bases with no gene match: 13. CDR3 in amino acids: CAWSLRDSSKLNEQFF. The DNA for the CDR3 is TGTGCCTGGAGTCTCCGGGACAGCTCAAAACTCAATGAGCAGTTCTTC. The variable domain in full, completed from reference TRBV30 and TRBJ2-1, reads SQTIHQWPATLVQPVGSPLSLECTVEGTSNPNLYWYRQAAGRGLQLLFYSVGIGQISSEVPQNLSASRPQDRQFILSSKKLLLSDSGFYLCAWSLRDSSKLNEQFFGPGTRLTVL.

This rearrangement joins TRBV27 to TRBJ2-3, with D tentatively TRBD1 or TRBD2 (5 bases each). The CDR3 runs 15 residues. Germline assignment: CDR1 MNHEY and CDR2 SMNVEV (reference sequence). Trimming took off 6 bases at V and 2 bases at J, with 15 bases between the two ends. CDR3 DNA sequence: TGTGCCAGCAGCCTGGGACGAGGGGTCACAGATACGCAGTATTTT. Residues: CASSLGRGVTDTQYF.

The chain links TRBV27 to TRBJ2-7, with 10 bases lining up with TRBD2. Germline values: CDR1 MNHEY, CDR2 SMNVEV (reference sequence). The CDR3 has 14 amino acids. The J segment lost 6 bases and the V segment lost 2 bases, leaving 4 bases of the junction unmatched. Here the CDR3 DNA reads TGTGCCAGCAGTTTAGGGCCTAGCGGGAGCGAGCAGTACTTC. Protein product: CASSLGPSGSEQYF.

This chain connects TRBV28 to TRBJ1-3; D not resolved. Germline V gene sequence: CDR1 MDHEN, CDR2 SYDVKM. The CDR3 has 16 residues. V was trimmed by 2 bases and J by 0 bases, leaving 11 bases between them. This CDR3 reads CASSLILGLSGNTIYF. In DNA, the CDR3 is TGTGCCAGCAGTTTAATTTTGGGTCTCTCTGGAAACACCATATATTTT.